One sample yielded the 20 T cell receptor beta chains listed below, sequenced in a study of T cell responses to AZD1222 COVID-19 vaccine. TCRdb's copy holds only in-frame clones and misses some; the assay was immunoSEQ multiplex PCR. The repertoire has around 130,000 clones, approximately 83% of them found once; the top ten carry 1.5% to 2%. The sequenced sample was peripheral blood, obtained on day 0 of AZD1222 vaccination. Every receptor here comes from an adult in good health.

This CDR3 reads CASSMEDSGREGYTF. The CDR3 nucleotides are TGTGCCAGTAGTATGGAGGATAGCGGCAGGGAAGGCTACACCTTC. V and J are TRBV19 and TRBJ1-2; tentative D call: TRBD1 (5 bases). Trimming took off 3 bases at V and 8 bases at J, with 19 bases between the two ends. Germline CDR1 and CDR2: LNHDA and SQIVND (reference sequence). This CDR3 is 15 amino acids long.

This rearrangement joins TRBV11-3 to TRBJ2-7; D unclear. The CDR3 extends over 14 amino acids. V lost 1 base, J lost 6 bases, and 13 bases lay in between. Germline-derived CDR1 and CDR2 are SGHNT and YENEEA. The CDR3 region has the DNA TGTGCCAGCAGCTTAGCTGCCGCCGTTCGCGAGCAGTACTTC. Protein: CASSLAAAVREQYF.

The genes are TRBV6-5 and TRBJ1-4; D may be TRBD1 (5 bases). There are 14 residues in the CDR3. Germline CDR1 MNHEY, CDR2 SVGAGI. V lost 7 bases, J lost 2 bases, and 11 bases lay in between. CDR3 sequence reads: CASNTGATNEKLFF. CDR3 coding DNA: TGTGCCAGCAATACAGGTGCTACTAATGAAAAACTGTTTTTT.

Here the CDR3 DNA reads TGTGCCAGCAGTTTCCCGGGACAGGCATCTCAGTCTTTCTTT. This codes for CASSFPGQASQSFF. The gene calls are TRBV6-6 and TRBJ1-1; 8 bases map to TRBD1. The CDR3 spans 14 residues. Germline CDR1 MNHNY, CDR2 SVGAGI (reference sequence). J gave up 12 bases and V 4 bases, and 13 bases lay outside the gene matches.

The V call is TRBV5-8, the J call TRBJ1-5, with D maybe TRBD1 (6 bases). CDR1 and CDR2 (germline): SGHTS, YDEGEE. V lost 2 bases and J lost 0, with 12 bases in between. This CDR3 has 16 amino acids. Here the CDR3 reads CASSFTGSHSNQPQHF. For the CDR3, the DNA is TGTGCCAGCAGCTTTACAGGGAGCCATAGCAATCAGCCCCAGCATTTT. The full variable domain, with the rest looked up from reference TRBV5-8 and TRBJ1-5, is EAGVTQSPTHLIKTRGQQATLRCSPISGHTSVYWYQQALGLGLQFLLWYDEGEERNRGNFPPRFSGRQFPNYSSELNVNALELEDSALYLCASSFTGSHSNQPQHFGDGTRLSIL.

This chain joins TRBV7-2 and TRBJ1-2; D possibly corresponds to TRBD1 (6 bases). This CDR3 has 15 residues. Germline V gives CDR1 SGHTA, CDR2 FQGNSA. The V gene lost 5 bases and the J gene lost 8 bases, with 21 bases spanning the gap. CDR3 residues: CASSAFTPGARGYTF. For the CDR3, the DNA is TGTGCCAGCAGCGCATTTACTCCGGGGGCGCGGGGCTACACCTTC.

The V call is TRBV5-1, the J call TRBJ2-2, with 11 positions matching TRBD2. Trimming removed 2 bases from V and 6 bases from J; junction bases left unmatched: 6. Germline CDR1 reads SGHRS; CDR2 reads YFSETQ. The CDR3 runs to 16 residues. CDR3 sequence: CASSLYTSGSSGELFF. DNA for the CDR3: TGCGCCAGCAGCTTATACACTAGCGGGAGTTCCGGGGAGCTGTTTTTT.

This chain connects TRBV5-4 to TRBJ2-2, with 7 bases matching TRBD1. V dropped 4 bases and J dropped 0; count of bases not matched to a gene: 3. CDR1 SGHNT and CDR2 YYREEE come from the germline V gene (reference sequence). The CDR3 contains 15 residues. In DNA form, the CDR3 reads TGTGCCAGCAGCCCGGGACAGACGAACACCGGGGAGCTGTTTTTT. Its protein product is CASSPGQTNTGELFF. Full variable domain (rest looked up from reference TRBV5-4 and TRBJ2-2): ETGVTQSPTHLIKTRGQQVTLRCSSQSGHNTVSWYQQALGQGPQFIFQYYREEENGRGNFPPRFSGLQFPNYSSELNVNALELDDSALYLCASSPGQTNTGELFFGEGSRLTVL.

The chain combines TRBV6-5 with TRBJ1-5, with 7 bases lining up with TRBD1. The junction had 8 bases not matched to a gene; V was cut back by 5 bases and J by 7 bases. CDR3 length: 14 residues. CDR1 and CDR2 from the germline V gene are MNHEY and SVGAGI. The CDR3 loop is CASSRQGVLQPQHF. As DNA, the CDR3 is TGTGCCAGCAGTCGACAGGGCGTTTTACAGCCCCAGCATTTT.

Here the CDR3 DNA reads TGTGCCTGGAGTGTACTCCCCGGCCCTGAAGCTTTCTTT. Protein: CAWSVLPGPEAFF. The chain combines TRBV30 with TRBJ1-1; D not resolved. The CDR3 loop spans 13 amino acids. Germline loops: CDR1 GTSNPN, CDR2 SVGIG (reference sequence). V was pared by 0 bases and J by 6 bases, with 11 bases between.

The chain couples TRBV15 to TRBJ1-2; 9 bases line up with TRBD1. This CDR3 is built from 16 residues. Trimming took 5 bases from V and 2 from J; bases not matched to a gene: 9. Per germline, CDR1 LNHNV and CDR2 YYDKDF (reference sequence). The CDR3 sequence: CATSRGGGQGNYGYTF. As DNA, the CDR3 is TGTGCCACCAGCCGGGGAGGGGGACAGGGAAACTATGGCTACACCTTC.

CDR3 loop: CASKWGTWEFF. The DNA of the CDR3 is TGTGCCAGCAAATGGGGGACCTGGGAGTTCTTC. The chain is built from TRBV6-5 and TRBJ2-1; D is possibly TRBD1 or TRBD2 (5 bases each). V was shortened by 7 bases and J by 14 bases, with 15 bases between the two germline ends. Germline CDR1 and CDR2: MNHEY and SVGAGI. The CDR3 has 11 residues.

This chain joins TRBV7-3 and TRBJ1-3, with D hard to call. The CDR3 totals 12 residues. Trimming took off 4 bases at V and 8 bases at J, with 9 bases between the two ends. CDR1 is SGHTA, CDR2 FQGTGA, per germline. The CDR3 protein is CASSSPGDTIYF. The CDR3 DNA follows: TGTGCCAGCAGCTCCCCAGGAGACACCATATATTTT.

The V call is TRBV7-9, the J call TRBJ1-2; TRBD1 matches at 7 bases. Trimming took 2 bases from V and 1 from J; bases not matched to a gene: 7. There are 16 residues in the CDR3. From germline, CDR1 is SEHNR and CDR2 FQNEAQ (reference sequence). CDR3 nucleotide sequence: TGTGCCAGCAGCTTACGATTGACAGGGCTTAACTATGGCTACACCTTC. Its translation is CASSLRLTGLNYGYTF.

The CDR3 is CASSDSHQGIFPGYTF. The CDR3 DNA is TGTGCCAGCAGTGACTCGCATCAGGGAATTTTCCCTGGCTACACCTTC. The chain recombines TRBV6-4 with TRBJ1-2; the D gene is possibly TRBD1 (5 bases). CDR1 is MRHNA, CDR2 SNTAGT, per germline. The length of the CDR3 is 16 residues. V was shortened by 0 bases and J by 7 bases, with 18 bases between the two germline ends.

CDR3 loop: CASSPRPNPNEKLFF. The CDR3 bases are TGTGCCAGCAGTCCTCGGCCAAACCCGAATGAAAAACTGTTTTTT. The chain links TRBV11-2 to TRBJ1-4; D ambiguous. The germline gives CDR1 SGHAT, CDR2 FQNNGV. The germline V and J ends were trimmed by 6 bases and 5 bases, with 16 bases remaining between them. This CDR3 is 15 amino acids long. The variable domain in full, completed from reference TRBV11-2 and TRBJ1-4, reads EAGVAQSPRYKIIEKRQSVAFWCNPISGHATLYWYQQILGQGPKLLIQFQNNGVVDDSQLPKDRFSAERLKGVDSTLKIQPAKLEDSAVYLCASSPRPNPNEKLFFGSGTQLSVL.

This clone has only one observation. The chain joins TRBV11-2 to TRBJ2-2, with 8 nucleotides matching TRBD2. The CDR3 is made up of 16 amino acids. Germline V gene lookup returns CDR1 SGHAT and CDR2 FQNNGV. J was trimmed by 8 bases and V by 2 bases; bases with no gene match: 10. Written as DNA, the CDR3 is TGTGCCAGCAGCTTATTTAGTGTAGCGGGGATAGGGGAGCTGTTTTTT. Protein product: CASSLFSVAGIGELFF.

The rearrangement uses TRBV29-1 and TRBJ2-2, with TRBD1 matching 9 bases. This CDR3 contains 15 residues. Germline loops: CDR1 SQVTM, CDR2 ANQGSEA. J lost 7 bases, V lost 2 bases, and 8 bases had no gene match. CDR3 nucleotides: TGCAGCGTTGAACTGGGACAGGGACGAATCGGGGAGCTGTTTTTT. Translation gives CSVELGQGRIGELFF.

The rearrangement links TRBV11-1 to TRBJ2-1; 12 bases align to TRBD2. Losses at the gene ends were 4 bases for V and 8 bases for J; bases not matched to a gene: 9. Germline assignment: CDR1 SGHAT and CDR2 FQDESV (reference sequence). The CDR3 is made up of 16 amino acids. CDR3 in amino acids: CASSSWTSGIVYEQFF. The CDR3 bases are TGTGCCAGCAGCTCATGGACTAGCGGGATAGTATATGAGCAGTTCTTC.

This chain uses TRBV11-3 with TRBJ2-1; unclear D gene. The length of the CDR3 is 15 residues. Germline V CDR1 and CDR2: SGHNT, YENEEA. The germline V and J ends were trimmed by 5 bases and 6 bases, with 17 bases remaining between them. For the CDR3, the DNA is TGTGCCAGCAGCCAGAGGTTAATACAGAGCAATGAGCAGTTCTTC. Its translation is CASSQRLIQSNEQFF.